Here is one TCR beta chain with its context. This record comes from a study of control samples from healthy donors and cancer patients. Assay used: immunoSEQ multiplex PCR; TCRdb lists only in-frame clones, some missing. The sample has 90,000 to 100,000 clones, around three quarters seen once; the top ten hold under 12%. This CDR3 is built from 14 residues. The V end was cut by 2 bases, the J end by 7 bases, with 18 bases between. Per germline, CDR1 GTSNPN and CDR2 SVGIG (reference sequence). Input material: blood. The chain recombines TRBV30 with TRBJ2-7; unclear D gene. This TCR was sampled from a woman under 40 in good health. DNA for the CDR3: TGTGCCTGGAGTCCAAGACGTACCCTCCTGGAGCAGTACTTC. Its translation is CAWSPRRTLLEQYF.